This T cell receptor beta chain is drawn from a study of Graves' ophthalmopathy and Graves' hyperthyroidism. The CDR3 extends over 13 amino acids. The V and J ends lost 5 bases and 4 bases, in that order; junction bases with no gene match: 4. CDR1 is GTSNPN and CDR2 is SVGIG in the germline V gene (reference sequence). RNA transcripts provided the template for amplifying TCR beta CDR3 regions. HTBI-primed first-round RT-PCR preceded second-round multiplex PCR. Each CDR3 protein is one row after TCRdb ran MiXCR on the multiplex PCR reads. The data contain roughly 420,000 distinct CDR3 sequences, 20% to 25% of them singletons.

This sequence was found in a woman under 30 with stable Graves' hyperthyroidism. Material: peripheral blood. J is TRBJ1-5 and V is TRBV30; TRBD1 aligns across 8 bases. CDR3 bases: TGTGCCTGGGGACAGGGCCCTAATCAGCCCCAGCATTTT. Encoded protein: CAWGQGPNQPQHF.